This note documents a single T cell receptor beta chain sequence. This record comes from a study of blood T cell repertoires in COVID-19. The table came from immunoSEQ multiplex PCR; TCRdb's copy has only in-frame clones and leaves some out. The table lists around 320,000 clones, roughly 86% of them singletons. This CDR3 has 15 amino acids. V shed 0 bases and J shed 4 bases, with 10 bases lying between them. The germline gives CDR1 ENHRY, CDR2 SYGVKD. This study enrolled people aged about 18 to 100 from approximately 24 US geographic areas. Participants' own reports of clinical history determined their cohort assignment.

Sequenced input: PBMCs or T cells enriched from blood (not recorded which). This receptor was identified in a woman between 45 and 65 years old who had been exposed to COVID-19. V gene TRBV10-3 combines with J gene TRBJ1-5; unclear D gene. CDR3 coding DNA: TGTGCCATCAGTGAGTCGGAGCAGTTGAATCAGCCCCAGCATTTT. This gives the protein CAISESEQLNQPQHF.